This T cell receptor beta chain was captured by sequencing in a study of cytomegalovirus exposure and HLA in healthy donors. Notes on this clone: Its specificity is not known.

The PCR ran on 60 Vbeta and 13 Jbeta primers. The protocol was immunoSEQ multiplex PCR, while the TCRdb copy is restricted to in-frame clones and leaves out a portion. The sample holds about 75,000 clones; 84% are singletons and the top ten take 15% to 20%. V lost 1 base and J lost 7; bases outside the gene matches: 4. From germline, CDR1 is GTSNPN and CDR2 SVGIG (reference sequence). The CDR3 contains 15 residues. General observations from the study: Overall, some 160 TCR beta chains were annotated as cytomegalovirus-associated.

This TCR was sampled from a man between 65 and 85 years old in good health and CMV-seropositive. Sample: PBMCs. The gene calls are TRBV30 and TRBJ2-1; 13 bases agree with TRBD2. The CDR3 region has the DNA TGTGCCTGGAGTGCCGGACTAGCGGGAGTAAATGAGCAGTTCTTC. It specifies CAWSAGLAGVNEQFF.